The sequence of this TCR beta chain was determined in a study of blood T cell repertoires in COVID-19. Turning to the study itself: COVID-19 samples from acute and convalescent phases originated in the United States, Italy and Spain.

Germline V gene sequence: CDR1 SGHNT, CDR2 YENEEA. CDR3 size: 13 residues. Trimming took off 2 bases at V and 4 bases at J, with 6 bases between the two ends. Methods used by the authors: It was from reference gene primer amplification that nucleated cell counts were estimated. Method: immunoSEQ multiplex PCR; TCRdb's copy keeps in-frame clones and lacks some. The V and J calls and clone size are taken from that table; D and trimming were inferred from the DNA. The sample includes approximately 240,000 clones, around nine tenths of them seen just once. This clone was seen more than once but under ten times.

The V and J genes are TRBV11-3 and TRBJ1-5; D is uncertain. This TCR was sampled from a woman between 35 and 50 years old who had recovered from COVID-19. Sequencing was performed on peripheral blood. The CDR3 here is CASSLTWNQPQHF. CDR3 nucleotides: TGTGCCAGCAGCTTAACATGGAATCAGCCCCAGCATTTT.